The 14 T cell receptor beta chains reported below all come from one sample, sequenced in a study of T cells after somatic rescue of genetic block. Measured with immunoSEQ multiplex PCR; TCRdb has only the in-frame clones, and not every one. The sample has roughly 110,000 clones, 80% to 95% seen once. The source material was peripheral blood mononuclear cells (PBMCs). All receptors derive from a woman in her late teens or twenties.

The V call is TRBV15, the J call TRBJ2-1, with 8 nucleotides matching TRBD2. CDR1 and CDR2 from the germline V gene are LNHNV and YYDKDF (reference sequence). J lost 5 bases, V lost 3 bases, and 3 bases had no gene match. The CDR3 consists of 14 residues. CDR3: CATSRGTRDNEQFF. The DNA for the CDR3 is TGTGCCACCAGCAGGGGGACTAGGGACAATGAGCAGTTCTTC.

The sample holds a few counts of this clone. The chain couples TRBV6-1 to TRBJ1-6; the match to TRBD1 covers 8 bases. Trimming at V came to 2 bases and at J to 7 bases, leaving 1 base not matched to a gene. CDR3 length: 14 amino acids. CDR1 and CDR2 from the germline V gene are MNHNS and SASEGT. CDR3 amino acids: CASSERQGNSPLHF. The DNA for the CDR3 is TGTGCCAGCAGTGAAAGACAGGGGAATTCACCCCTCCACTTT.

The chain uses TRBV11-2 and TRBJ2-1, with D unclear. The V end lost 0 bases, the J end lost 4 bases, and 4 bases lay between the germline ends. Germline V lookup: CDR1 SGHAT, CDR2 FQNNGV. The CDR3 is 13 amino acids. Here the CDR3 reads CASSLEDYNEQFF. CDR3 nucleotides: TGTGCCAGCAGCTTAGAGGATTACAATGAGCAGTTCTTC. Based on the CDR3 plus reference TRBV11-2 and TRBJ2-1, the full variable domain is EAGVAQSPRYKIIEKRQSVAFWCNPISGHATLYWYQQILGQGPKLLIQFQNNGVVDDSQLPKDRFSAERLKGVDSTLKIQPAKLEDSAVYLCASSLEDYNEQFFGPGTRLTVL.

The V and J genes are TRBV28 and TRBJ2-1; D is possibly TRBD2 (5 bases). The germline CDR1 and CDR2 sequences are MDHEN and SYDVKM. The CDR3 contains 14 residues. The ends were cut back, 5 bases at V and 5 bases at J, with 13 bases in the middle. The CDR3 region is CASSPDRGNNEQFF. DNA of the CDR3: TGTGCCAGCAGTCCGGACCGAGGGAACAATGAGCAGTTCTTC.

The chain uses TRBV13 and TRBJ2-1; a weak D match, TRBD1 (5 bases). Trimming cost V 6 bases and J 9 bases, with 15 bases left between them. CDR3 length: 13 amino acids. CDR1 and CDR2 (germline): PRHDT, FYEKMQ (reference sequence). CDR3 sequence: CASSQQVVSEQFF. As DNA, the CDR3 is TGTGCCAGCAGTCAACAGGTTGTGTCTGAGCAGTTCTTC.

The gene calls are TRBV6-5 and TRBJ2-7; 7 bases are a match to TRBD1. Trimming took 0 bases from V and 2 from J; bases not matched to a gene: 4. The CDR3 spans 15 residues. The germline V gene encodes CDR1 MNHEY and CDR2 SVGAGI. The CDR3 DNA reads as TGTGCCAGCAGTTACTCGACAGGGCCGACCTACGAGCAGTACTTC. It is translated as CASSYSTGPTYEQYF.

The chain links TRBV19 to TRBJ1-6, with a weak D call TRBD1 (5 bases). This CDR3 is 12 amino acids long. Between the trimmed V and J ends, which lost 9 bases and 6 bases, there was a span of 9 bases. Germline assignment: CDR1 LNHDA and CDR2 SQIVND (reference sequence). CDR3 residues: CASGQFNSPLHF. DNA for the CDR3: TGTGCCAGCGGACAATTTAATTCACCCCTCCACTTT.

The chain uses TRBV9 and TRBJ1-1, with 10 positions matching TRBD1. V shed 2 bases, J shed 2 bases, and the junction held 6 bases outside the gene matches. Germline CDR1 and CDR2: SGDLS and YYNGEE. The CDR3 is 16 amino acids. The CDR3 spells CASSVRDRGVNTEAFF. The CDR3 DNA reads TGTGCCAGCAGCGTGCGGGACAGGGGCGTTAACACTGAAGCTTTCTTT.

The sample holds one count of this clone. Compared with germline, one end of the junction differs, possibly owing to a read error. J is TRBJ2-7 and V is TRBV4-1; 7 nucleotides agree with TRBD2. The CDR3 covers 16 residues. Looked up from germline, CDR1 is MGHRA and CDR2 is YSYEKL. The CDR3 sequence is CASSQGEGLSSYEQYF. The CDR3 DNA reads TGCGCCAGCAGTCAAGGGGAGGGCCTGAGCTCCTACGAGCAGTACTTC.

This rearrangement joins TRBV27 to TRBJ2-1; TRBD2 aligns across 9 bases. From germline, CDR1 is MNHEY and CDR2 SMNVEV (reference sequence). The V segment lost 4 bases and the J segment 6 bases; nucleotides outside the gene matches: 10. This CDR3 is 16 amino acids long. The CDR3, as DNA: TGTGCCAGCAGTTGGAGCGGGGGGCTCTTAACCAATGAGCAGTTCTTC. Amino acids: CASSWSGGLLTNEQFF.

The gene calls are TRBV11-1 and TRBJ2-1, with 11 bases identical to TRBD2. Germline values: CDR1 SGHAT, CDR2 FQDESV (reference sequence). J was trimmed by 5 bases and V by 2 bases; bases with no gene match: 5. This CDR3 region has 16 residues. The CDR3 reads CASSLRLAGTHNEQFF. In DNA, the CDR3 is TGTGCCAGCAGCTTAAGACTAGCGGGGACCCACAATGAGCAGTTCTTC.

The chain carries TRBV15 and TRBJ1-3; no definite D call. V lost 0 bases to trimming and J lost 1 base, with 16 bases between them. This CDR3 spans 18 amino acids. Germline V gives CDR1 LNHNV, CDR2 YYDKDF (reference sequence). CDR3 protein: CATSRDMVGRGSGNTIYF. CDR3 in DNA: TGTGCCACCAGCAGAGATATGGTAGGGAGAGGTTCTGGAAACACCATATATTTT.

This clone was counted once. This chain uses TRBV11-1 with TRBJ1-1; D is unclear. The length of the CDR3 is 13 residues. From germline, CDR1 is SGHAT and CDR2 FQDESV (reference sequence). Trimming removed 3 bases at V and 7 bases at J, with 12 bases between. This chain's CDR3 is CASSFPAVSEAFF. The CDR3 region has the DNA TGTGCCAGCAGCTTCCCGGCCGTTAGTGAAGCTTTCTTT.

This clone has a handful of counts. The rearrangement joins TRBV5-4 to TRBJ1-1, with a possible D match to TRBD1 (6 bases). Germline lookup yields CDR1 SGHNT and CDR2 YYREEE (reference sequence). The length of the CDR3 is 14 residues. V was cut by 6 bases and J by 1 base, with 13 bases left in between. Here the CDR3 reads CASTLDRQNTEAFF. Written as DNA, the CDR3 is TGTGCCAGCACCCTGGACAGACAGAACACTGAAGCTTTCTTT.